This T cell receptor beta chain was found in a study of blood T cell repertoires in COVID-19. Whole-study context: The cDNA or gDNA used as material had been derived from T cells, B-cell-depleted T cells, or PBMCs.

This clone was found once. TCRdb's table, derived via immunoSEQ multiplex PCR, lists solely in-frame clones and lacks some. This table holds around 69,000 clones, about 82% found once. The material sequenced was peripheral blood. The clonotype comes from a woman between 55 and 75 years old with acute or convalescent COVID-19.

The CDR3 DNA reads TGTGCCAGCAGCGTAGGGAGACTAGCGGGGGGTTTGGGTGAGACCCAGTACTTC. Amino acids: CASSVGRLAGGLGETQYF. The genes are TRBV9 and TRBJ2-5; TRBD2 aligns across 13 bases. Per the germline V gene, CDR1 is SGDLS and CDR2 is YYNGEE. After removal of 0 bases from V and 5 bases from J, the junction contained 10 bases not matched to a gene. The CDR3 covers 18 residues. Full variable domain (outside the CDR3, taken from reference TRBV9 and TRBJ2-5): DSGVTQTPKHLITATGQRVTLRCSPRSGDLSVYWYQQSLDQGLQFLIQYYNGEERAKGNILERFSAQQFPDLHSELNLSSLELGDSALYFCASSVGRLAGGLGETQYFGPGTRLLVL.